The 20 T cell receptor beta chains in this list originate from one sample, sequenced in a study of T cell repertoires in cytomegalovirus infection. Using its own MiXCR run on the reads, TCRdb lists one record per CDR3 protein. The sample holds fewer than 85,000 distinct CDR3 sequences, approximately 46% seen once. The antigens for these receptors are not known. The sequencing here drew on CD8+ T cells from cultured PBMCs, taken from culture after CMV antigen stimulation. These receptors all come from a human donor in good health (CMV status not recorded). Some clones in this sample may be carry-over from other donors' samples.

The J gene is TRBJ1-5, the V gene TRBV7-8; D is uncertain. The ends were cut back, 1 base at V and 5 bases at J, with 9 bases in the middle. This CDR3 region has 14 residues. Germline CDR1 reads SGHVS; CDR2 reads FQNEAQ. CDR3 nucleotide sequence: TGTGCCAGCAGCTTAGGCCTATTAGATCAGCCCCAGCATTTT. It yields the protein CASSLGLLDQPQHF.

J is TRBJ2-5 and V is TRBV20-1; D tentatively fits TRBD1 or TRBD2 (5 bases each). CDR1 and CDR2 from the germline V gene are DFQATT and SNEGSKA (reference sequence). V was clipped by 0 bases and J by 3 bases, with 17 bases between them. This CDR3 spans 16 amino acids. The DNA of the CDR3 is TGCAGTGCTAGAGACCGGGACCCGCCCCACGAAGAGACCCAGTACTTC. Amino acids: CSARDRDPPHEETQYF.

This clonotype was detected only a few times. The chain uses TRBV4-1 and TRBJ2-1; 10 bases agree with TRBD2. In germline, CDR1 is MGHRA, CDR2 YSYEKL. The CDR3 contains 18 residues. The V and J ends lost 0 bases and 0 bases, in that order; junction bases with no gene match: 5. DNA for the CDR3: TGCGCCAGCAGCCAAGAAGCGAGCGGGAGGGCCTCCTACAATGAGCAGTTCTTC. It encodes CASSQEASGRASYNEQFF.

This clonotype has only a few counts. The J gene is TRBJ2-7, the V gene TRBV7-8; TRBD1 agrees at 12 bases. The germline V gene encodes CDR1 SGHVS and CDR2 FQNEAQ. This CDR3 spans 15 amino acids. The V and J ends lost 3 bases and 5 bases, in that order; junction bases with no gene match: 5. CDR3 region: CASSFRRDRGHEQYF. The DNA for the CDR3 is TGTGCCAGCAGCTTCCGGAGGGACAGGGGGCACGAGCAGTACTTC.

This clonotype was recorded a few times. The chain combines TRBV12-3 or TRBV12-4 with TRBJ1-1; D unclear. Trimming cost V 6 bases and J 2 bases, with 13 bases left between them. The CDR3 totals 14 residues. CDR3 nucleotides: TGTGCCAGCAGACTCAAGGGCGGCAACACTGAAGCTTTCTTT. It yields the protein CASRLKGGNTEAFF.

This clonotype was seen only once. The chain has TRBV7-4 and TRBJ2-1; tentative D call: TRBD1 (6 bases). Trimming removed 4 bases at V and 7 bases at J, with 8 bases between. The V gene's germline CDR1 is SGHVT and CDR2 SQSDAQ. The CDR3 is 12 amino acids. This chain's CDR3 is CASSSGANEQFF. The DNA for the CDR3 is TGTGCCAGCAGCTCAGGGGCGAATGAGCAGTTCTTC.

In its sample, this clonotype was seen a few times. This sequence joins TRBV29-1 and TRBJ2-7, with a possible D match to TRBD2 (6 bases). The V gene lost 1 base and the J gene lost 2 bases, with 15 bases spanning the gap. Germline CDR1 and CDR2: SQVTM and ANQGSEA. The CDR3 runs to 15 residues. CDR3 DNA: TGCAGCGTTGAAGGCTCGGGGGACGTTACCTACGAGCAGTACTTC. This codes for CSVEGSGDVTYEQYF.

This clonotype was counted between two and nine times. The V call is TRBV18, the J call TRBJ1-2; 7 bases are a match to TRBD1. Germline assignment: CDR1 KGHSH and CDR2 LQKENI. The CDR3 contains 23 residues. Losses at the gene ends were 0 bases for V and 2 bases for J; bases not matched to a gene: 27. The CDR3, as DNA: TGTGCCAGCTCACCACCGTTATCGCACCTCCCATGGGGGGAACAGGGGCCGAACTATGGCTACACCTTC. Encoded protein: CASSPPLSHLPWGEQGPNYGYTF.

The chain couples TRBV2 to TRBJ1-5; TRBD1 agrees at 7 bases. J gave up 2 bases and V 3 bases, and 7 bases lay outside the gene matches. Germline V lookup: CDR1 SNHLY, CDR2 FYNNEI. This CDR3 has 16 amino acids. The CDR3 spells CASSDLRQGGNQPQHF. The CDR3 DNA sequence: TGTGCCAGCAGTGATTTAAGACAGGGCGGCAATCAGCCCCAGCATTTT.

V is TRBV9 and J is TRBJ2-7; the D gene is possibly TRBD2 (6 bases). The germline V and J ends were trimmed by 3 bases and 1 base, with 20 bases remaining between them. The CDR3 length is 17 residues. Germline lookup yields CDR1 SGDLS and CDR2 YYNGEE. CDR3 in amino acids: CASSAEGTAPFSYEQYF. The CDR3 bases are TGTGCCAGCAGCGCGGAGGGGACCGCTCCTTTTTCCTACGAGCAGTACTTC.

This clonotype was detected many times. This chain uses TRBV7-9 with TRBJ1-2; 7 bases line up with TRBD1. The CDR3 is made up of 12 amino acids. Germline V CDR1 and CDR2: SEHNR, FQNEAQ (reference sequence). Trimming removed 7 bases from V and 6 bases from J; junction bases left unmatched: 5. The CDR3 DNA reads TGTGCCAGCATGGGACAGCAGGATGGCTACACCTTC. It yields the protein CASMGQQDGYTF.

The CDR3 reads CASRTWTSGRAAGELFF. CDR3 nucleotide sequence: TGTGCCAGCAGAACATGGACTAGCGGGAGGGCGGCCGGGGAGCTGTTTTTT. V is TRBV6-2 or TRBV6-3 and J is TRBJ2-2; 15 nucleotides agree with TRBD2. The CDR3 is 17 amino acids. Germline CDR1 MNHEY, CDR2 SVGEGT. Unmatched junction bases numbered 8, after V lost 6 bases and J lost 6 bases.

This clonotype was seen only a few times. The chain uses TRBV5-5 and TRBJ1-4; D might be TRBD1 (5 bases). Germline lookup yields CDR1 SGHKS and CDR2 YYEKEE (reference sequence). The CDR3 length is 16 residues. Trimming pared 6 bases from V and 3 bases from J, leaving 18 bases between. The CDR3 bases are TGTGCCAGCATTCCGGGGACGTCTTTTTCTAATGAAAAACTGTTTTTT. It encodes CASIPGTSFSNEKLFF.

The chain couples TRBV25-1 to TRBJ2-1; D may be TRBD1 or TRBD2 (6 bases each). V was shortened by 4 bases and J by 15 bases, with 25 bases between the two germline ends. Germline CDR1 and CDR2: MGHDK and SYGVNS. The CDR3 covers 15 residues. This CDR3 is CASSVPTEGGGRVFF. The CDR3 DNA reads TGTGCCAGCAGTGTCCCCACAGAGGGGGGAGGTAGGGTGTTCTTC. The variable domain in full, completed from reference TRBV25-1 and TRBJ2-1, reads EADIYQTPRYLVIGTGKKITLECSQTMGHDKMYWYQQDPGMELHLIHYSYGVNSTEKGDLSSESTVSRIRTEHFPLTLESARPSHTSQYLCASSVPTEGGGRVFFGPGTRLTVL.

CDR3 sequence (DNA): TGTGCCAGCAGCCGTGGGACAGGGTACCACGAGCAGTACTTC. Residues: CASSRGTGYHEQYF. This chain uses TRBV7-4 with TRBJ2-7; 9 bases are shared with TRBD1. The V segment lost 5 bases and the J segment 5 bases; nucleotides outside the gene matches: 7. CDR3 length: 14 residues. CDR1 is SGHVT and CDR2 is SQSDAQ in the germline V gene.

V is TRBV7-6 and J is TRBJ1-3, with a weak D call TRBD1 (6 bases). The CDR3 runs to 18 residues. V shed 2 bases and J shed 2 bases, with 19 bases lying between them. From germline, CDR1 is SGHVS and CDR2 FNYEAQ. The CDR3 spells CASSLYNPTRGTGNTIYF. In DNA form, the CDR3 reads TGTGCCAGCAGCTTATATAATCCCACCAGGGGCACTGGAAACACCATATATTTT. The variable domain in full, completed from reference TRBV7-6 and TRBJ1-3, reads GAGVSQSPRYKVTKRGQDVALRCDPISGHVSLYWYRQALGQGPEFLTYFNYEAQQDKSGLPNDRFSAERPEGSISTLTIQRTEQRDSAMYRCASSLYNPTRGTGNTIYFGEGSWLTVV.

This clonotype has a single count. The chain joins TRBV19 to TRBJ2-2, with D possibly matching TRBD2 (5 bases). CDR3 size: 15 residues. CDR1 and CDR2 from the germline V gene are LNHDA and SQIVND (reference sequence). Trimming took off 3 bases at V and 1 base at J, with 9 bases between the two ends. CDR3 region: CASSMEVLNTGELFF. Written as DNA, the CDR3 is TGTGCCAGTAGTATGGAGGTATTGAACACCGGGGAGCTGTTTTTT.

The chain employs TRBV14 and TRBJ1-1, with D uncertain. Trimming left V 1 base short and J 1 base short, with 16 bases between. CDR1 is SGHDN, CDR2 FVKESK, per germline. The CDR3 has 17 residues. CDR3 amino acids: CASSQVFSGSGNTEAFF. In DNA, the CDR3 is TGTGCCAGCAGCCAAGTCTTTTCGGGGTCCGGGAACACTGAAGCTTTCTTT.

The V gene is TRBV11-2, the J gene TRBJ2-1, with 13 nucleotides matching TRBD2. The J segment lost 6 bases and the V segment lost 4 bases, leaving 9 bases of the junction unmatched. Germline V gene lookup returns CDR1 SGHAT and CDR2 FQNNGV. The CDR3 extends over 17 amino acids. The chain's CDR3 is CASSSPATSGRGNEQFF. The DNA of the CDR3 is TGTGCCAGCAGCTCGCCCGCAACTAGCGGGAGGGGCAATGAGCAGTTCTTC.

The gene calls are TRBV25-1 and TRBJ2-5; no clear D gene. Trimming took 7 bases from V and 2 from J, leaving 11 bases between them. The CDR3 loop spans 13 amino acids. The germline V gene encodes CDR1 MGHDK and CDR2 SYGVNS. As DNA, the CDR3 is TGTGCCAGCATTAACGACCGACAAGAGACCCAGTACTTC. This encodes CASINDRQETQYF.